Listed below are T cell receptor beta chains from one sample, sequenced in a study of Ad26.COV2.S vaccination and SARS-CoV-2 variants. The table came from immunoSEQ multiplex PCR; TCRdb's copy has only in-frame clones and leaves some out. The sample includes approximately 340,000 clones, approximately 84% of them seen just once. This material consisted of peripheral blood, taken in a trial of Ad26.COV2.S vaccine versus placebo. Receptors originate from a person aged 18-60 years who received the Ad26.COV2.S COVID-19 vaccine or a placebo. Each CDR3 is given with its conserved first and last residue. The D gene is left open where the match is weak. Expanded clones get a size class; other rows say once, few or many, or leave the size out.

.	.	TRBV2	TRBJ1-1	TGTGCCAGCAGTGACAGGGCGGGCACTGAAGCTTTCTTT	CASSDRAGTEAFF
.	.	TRBV6-5	TRBJ1-4	TGTGCCAGCAGTTACTCGGTCGGGAGTGAAAAACTGTTTTTT	CASSYSVGSEKLFF
TRBD1	.	TRBV7-9	TRBJ2-6	TGTGCCAGCAGCCTAGGGGGCAGTCTTCGGTCTGGGGCCAACGTCCTGACTTTC	CASSLGGSLRSGANVLTF
.	.	TRBV7-2	TRBJ2-5	TGTGCCAGCATCTTTCTTATAGGGAGAGGAGAGACCCAGTACTTC	CASIFLIGRGETQYF
.	few	TRBV30	TRBJ1-2	TGTGCCTGTACCGAAGGATTTAACTATGGCTACACCTTC	CACTEGFNYGYTF
.	.	TRBV2	TRBJ1-4	TGTGCCAGCAGTGATAGGGTGGTAGGAGAAAAACTGTTTTTT	CASSDRVVGEKLFF
.	.	TRBV11-2	TRBJ1-6	TGTGCCAGCAGCTTAGGGGGTTCACCCCTCCACTTT	CASSLGGSPLHF
.	.	TRBV9	TRBJ1-2	TGTGCCAGCGAGAACCGGGGGACTGGCTACACCTTC	CASENRGTGYTF
.	.	TRBV30	TRBJ2-7	TGTGCCTGGAGTGTACCCATCCGTGGGATTCGGCAGTACTTC	CAWSVPIRGIRQYF
.	.	TRBV28	TRBJ1-1	TGTGCCAGCAGCGGGGGGGCAGATACTGAAGCTTTCTTT	CASSGGADTEAFF
.	few	TRBV30	TRBJ1-2	TGTGCCTGGATGAGGCAGTCGAGCCTGCATGGCTACACCTTC	CAWMRQSSLHGYTF
TRBD1	.	TRBV7-2	TRBJ1-4	TGTGCCAGCAGCTCGCCCAGGGGGGCAACTAATGAAAAACTGTTTTTT	CASSSPRGATNEKLFF
TRBD1	.	TRBV2	TRBJ2-5	TGTGCCAGCAGGATCCGGGACAGAATTCAAGAGACCCAGTACTTC	CASRIRDRIQETQYF
.	.	TRBV5-1	TRBJ1-1	TGCGCCAGCAGCCACCCCGAGGGGCCGAACACTGAAGCTTTCTTT	CASSHPEGPNTEAFF
.	.	TRBV10-3	TRBJ2-7	TGTGCCCTCCGACCGGGGCCAGCCTACGAGCAGTACTTC	CALRPGPAYEQYF
.	few	TRBV28	TRBJ1-5	TGTGCCAGTTACCGACAGTCCAATCAGCCCCAGCATTTT	CASYRQSNQPQHF
TRBD2	.	TRBV9	TRBJ2-3	TGTGCCAGCAGCGCCCAGACTAGCGGGGGGGCAGGGGATACGCAGTATTTT	CASSAQTSGGAGDTQYF
.	.	TRBV5-5	TRBJ2-3	TGTGCCAGCAGCCCAAACGGGGTCAGGACAGATACGCAGTATTTT	CASSPNGVRTDTQYF
.	.	TRBV19	TRBJ2-3	TGTGCCAGTAGTCCCCGGGGGAGCATGGCAGATACGCAGTATTTT	CASSPRGSMADTQYF
TRBD1	.	TRBV5-6	TRBJ1-4	TGTGCCAGCAGCTTGTCTACGACAGGGTACGATGAAAAACTGTTTTTT	CASSLSTTGYDEKLFF
.	.	TRBV3-1/TRBV3-2	TRBJ2-3	TGTGCCAGCAGCCCTGCGTGGGAGAGTAGCACAGATACGCAGTATTTT	CASSPAWESSTDTQYF
.	.	TRBV7-9	TRBJ2-3	TGTGCCAGCAGCGCACAATCGGTTCGAACAGATACGCAGTATTTT	CASSAQSVRTDTQYF
TRBD1	.	TRBV5-1	TRBJ2-5	TGCGCCAGCAGCTCGACAGGGAACCAAGAGACCCAGTACTTC	CASSSTGNQETQYF
.	.	TRBV5-5	TRBJ1-2	TGTGCCAGCAGCTTGGCAGGGGCAGGGAACTATGGCTACACCTTC	CASSLAGAGNYGYTF
.	.	TRBV28	TRBJ2-1	TGTGCCATTACCCCGACGGGGTCCTACAATGAGCAGTTCTTC	CAITPTGSYNEQFF
TRBD1	.	TRBV19	TRBJ2-5	TGTGCCAGTAGTTTGGTGACAGGGGGCGGTGAGACCCAGTACTTC	CASSLVTGGGETQYF
TRBD2	.	TRBV9	TRBJ2-1	TGTGCCAGCAGGCCCGGGACTAGCGGGAACTACAATGAGCAGTTCTTC	CASRPGTSGNYNEQFF
.	.	TRBV24-1	TRBJ1-1	TGTGCCACCAGTGATTTGTGGGGTGAAGCTTTCTTT	CATSDLWGEAFF
TRBD2	.	TRBV27	TRBJ2-1	TGTGCCAGCAGTTCGGGGGGACTAGCGGGAGTCAATGAGCAGTTCTTC	CASSSGGLAGVNEQFF
.	.	TRBV11-3	TRBJ1-1	TGTGCCAGCAGCCTACAAGGGGACACTGAAGCTTTCTTT	CASSLQGDTEAFF
.	.	TRBV19	TRBJ2-2	TGTGCCAGTAGTATAGAGGAGGGGATCGGGGAGCTGTTTTTT	CASSIEEGIGELFF
TRBD1	.	TRBV6-5	TRBJ1-6	TGTGCCAGCAGCCCCACAGGGGATTCACCCCTCCACTTT	CASSPTGDSPLHF
TRBD2	.	TRBV13	TRBJ2-3	TGTGCCAGCAGCTTCAATCCGGGACTAGCAACAGATACGCAGTATTTT	CASSFNPGLATDTQYF
.	.	TRBV5-4	TRBJ1-2	TGTGCCAGCAGCTTCTCACAGGAAGGCTACACCTTC	CASSFSQEGYTF
.	.	TRBV14	TRBJ2-1	TGTGCCAGCAGCCTCCTTTGGGCGTCAGGGATCGATGAGCAGTTCTTC	CASSLLWASGIDEQFF
.	.	TRBV29-1	TRBJ2-6	TGCAGCGTTGAAGGCAGGAGTGGGGCCAACGTCCTGACTTTC	CSVEGRSGANVLTF
.	.	TRBV28	TRBJ1-2	TGTGCCACTCGGCAAGACCCGACTTTATATGGCTACACCTTC	CATRQDPTLYGYTF
TRBD1	.	TRBV18	TRBJ1-6	TGTGCCAGCTCAACGGGACAGGGAACCTATAATTCACCCCTCCACTTT	CASSTGQGTYNSPLHF
TRBD2	.	TRBV12-3/TRBV12-4	TRBJ2-2	TGTGCCAGCAGTTGGGGGGAGGGCGGGGAGCTGTTTTTT	CASSWGEGGELFF
.	.	TRBV30	TRBJ1-1	TGTGCCGGAAAAATGAACACTGAAGCTTTCTTT	CAGKMNTEAFF
.	.	TRBV18	TRBJ2-2	TGTGCCAGCTCACCAGAGTCCTTTAAGGACATCTCGGCCACCGGGGAGCTGTTTTTT	CASSPESFKDISATGELFF
TRBD1	.	TRBV5-8	TRBJ2-5	TGTGCCAGCAGCAATGGGACAGTGTACCAAGAGACCCAGTACTTC	CASSNGTVYQETQYF
.	.	TRBV28	TRBJ1-5	TGTGCCAGCAGCCCGCTTGGTTATAGCAATCAGCCCCAGCATTTT	CASSPLGYSNQPQHF
TRBD1	.	TRBV6-5	TRBJ1-1	TGTGCCAGCACTCTGACAGGGCTCCTGGGAGCTTTCTTT	CASTLTGLLGAFF
.	.	TRBV7-9	TRBJ1-4	TGTGCCAGCCCCGGGGCGGCCGTCGGAGTTGAAAAACTGTTTTTT	CASPGAAVGVEKLFF
TRBD2	.	TRBV19	TRBJ2-1	TGTGCCAGTATAAGCGGGGGCCTCAATGAGCAGTTCTTC	CASISGGLNEQFF
TRBD1	.	TRBV27	TRBJ1-1	TGTGCCAGCAGTCCCGGGACAGATTTTCTCGGAAACACTGAAGCTTTCTTT	CASSPGTDFLGNTEAFF
TRBD1	.	TRBV28	TRBJ1-3	TGTGCCAGCAGTTCCCCCCAGACAGGGGTTTTTAGCGGAAACACCATATATTTT	CASSSPQTGVFSGNTIYF
.	.	TRBV5-5	TRBJ1-1	TGTGCCAGCAGCCCGACGGGCATGAACACTGAAGCTTTCTTT	CASSPTGMNTEAFF
TRBD2	.	TRBV7-2	TRBJ2-2	TGTGCCAGCACCTTATTCCTAGCGGGAATGGCCGGGGAGCTGTTTTTT	CASTLFLAGMAGELFF
.	.	TRBV6-2/TRBV6-3	TRBJ2-5	TGTGCCAGCAGCCGGGCCGGACAGTACCAAGAGACCCAGTACTTC	CASSRAGQYQETQYF
TRBD2	once	TRBV4-3	TRBJ2-1	TGCGCCAGCAGCCAAGTATTGGGCGGGGGGGCTTCCTACAATGAGCAGTTCTTC	CASSQVLGGGASYNEQFF
.	.	TRBV6-5	TRBJ2-5	TGTGCCAGCAGTAGATCAAGCGCCGAAGAGACCCAGTACTTC	CASSRSSAEETQYF
.	.	TRBV6-4	TRBJ2-1	TGTGCCAGCAGTGCGCAGGGGACCAATGAGCAGTTCTTC	CASSAQGTNEQFF
.	.	TRBV19	TRBJ2-1	TGTGCCAGTAGCATAGGGACACGCGAGCAGTTCTTC	CASSIGTREQFF